The next 13 T cell receptor beta chains were all read from a single sample in a study of cytomegalovirus exposure and HLA in healthy donors. Here immunoSEQ multiplex PCR was the method, and the copy in TCRdb shows in-frame clones only, minus some. The data contain roughly 150,000 clones, around nine tenths of them singletons. Material: PBMCs. The receptor source for this set is a young woman in good health and CMV-seropositive.

The V and J genes are TRBV19 and TRBJ2-3, with 7 bases aligning to TRBD1. Germline V gives CDR1 LNHDA, CDR2 SQIVND (reference sequence). Germline trimming cut 11 bases from V and 5 bases from J; bases unmatched to any gene: 10. The CDR3 runs 13 residues. CDR3 DNA: TGTGCCTGTGGGGACAGAAGGTTAGATACGCAGTATTTT. This codes for CACGDRRLDTQYF. Together with reference TRBV19 and TRBJ2-3, the CDR3 gives the full variable domain: DGGITQSPKYLFRKEGQNVTLSCEQNLNHDAMYWYRQDPGQGLRLIYYSQIVNDFQKGDIAEGYSVSREKKESFPLTVTSAQKNPTAFYLCACGDRRLDTQYFGPGTRLTVL.

The V gene is TRBV4-1, the J gene TRBJ2-7; TRBD1 matches at 7 bases. V dropped 1 base and J dropped 6; count of bases not matched to a gene: 3. Germline lookup yields CDR1 MGHRA and CDR2 YSYEKL. The CDR3 length is 13 residues. The CDR3 region has the DNA TGCGCCAGCAGCCAAGTTTCAGGGGGCGAGCAGTACTTC. It yields the protein CASSQVSGGEQYF.

The chain employs TRBV5-6 and TRBJ2-7, with 13 bases that match TRBD2. V was clipped by 6 bases and J by 5 bases; unmatched bases: 11. CDR3 length: 16 residues. Germline loops: CDR1 SGHDT, CDR2 YYEEEE. In DNA, the CDR3 is TGTGCCAGCATCCGGACTAGCGGGAGTATTTTCCACGAGCAGTACTTC. Its protein is CASIRTSGSIFHEQYF.

The chain recombines TRBV5-1 with TRBJ1-2; D is ambiguous. Trimming removed 3 bases at V and 7 bases at J, with 19 bases between. The CDR3 spans 15 residues. The germline V gene has CDR1 SGHRS and CDR2 YFSETQ. The CDR3 DNA reads TGCGCCAGCAGCTCCGTCGGCGCGGAGGTTGGTGGCTACACCTTC. This sequence encodes CASSSVGAEVGGYTF.

The chain couples TRBV7-8 to TRBJ1-4; D gene unclear. Between the trimmed V and J ends, which lost 5 bases and 6 bases, there was a span of 10 bases. Germline loops: CDR1 SGHVS, CDR2 FQNEAQ. This CDR3 is 13 amino acids long. CDR3 nucleotides: TGTGCCAGCAGCCCCGTGAGGGATGAAAAACTGTTTTTT. Translation: CASSPVRDEKLFF.

This rearrangement joins TRBV20-1 to TRBJ1-4; D unresolved. The CDR3 spans 11 residues. Germline loops: CDR1 DFQATT, CDR2 SNEGSKA (reference sequence). V was cut by 5 bases and J by 8 bases, with 9 bases left in between. The CDR3 reads CSAASGEKLFF. CDR3 DNA: TGCAGTGCTGCTTCGGGAGAAAAACTGTTTTTT.

The J gene is TRBJ1-1, the V gene TRBV6-1; 7 bases match TRBD1. Germline CDR1 and CDR2: MNHNS and SASEGT. V lost 2 bases to trimming and J lost 1 base; unmatched junction nucleotides: 4. The CDR3 runs to 15 residues. This CDR3 is CASSERDSQNTEAFF. The CDR3, as DNA: TGTGCCAGCAGTGAAAGGGACAGCCAGAACACTGAAGCTTTCTTT.

The V gene is TRBV27, the J gene TRBJ2-1; TRBD1 matches at 10 bases. The V gene end was trimmed by 3 bases and the J gene end by 6 bases; junction bases not matched to a gene: 5. The CDR3 length is 15 residues. The germline V gene has CDR1 MNHEY and CDR2 SMNVEV (reference sequence). The CDR3 DNA reads as TGTGCCAGCAGTTTGGACAGGGGGTATGGCAATGAGCAGTTCTTC. Encoded protein: CASSLDRGYGNEQFF.

The rearrangement uses TRBV27 and TRBJ2-7; TRBD2 might be the D (6 bases). This CDR3 spans 16 amino acids. V dropped 4 bases and J dropped 4 bases, with 20 bases sitting between them. Germline loops: CDR1 MNHEY, CDR2 SMNVEV (reference sequence). The CDR3 DNA follows: TGTGCCAGCAGTTCGGGCCCTGGGACGGGGGTTTACGAGCAGTACTTC. It translates to CASSSGPGTGVYEQYF.

V and J are TRBV9 and TRBJ2-1; D is possibly TRBD2 (6 bases). The germline V gene encodes CDR1 SGDLS and CDR2 YYNGEE. V was pared by 2 bases and J by 14 bases, with 14 bases between. This CDR3 has 12 amino acids. In DNA, the CDR3 is TGTGCCAGCAGCGTCGACCCGACTAGGAAGTTCTTC. Its translation is CASSVDPTRKFF.

This chain joins TRBV30 and TRBJ1-5; D remains ambiguous. The CDR3 length is 15 residues. V was cut by 2 bases and J by 8 bases, with 19 bases left in between. The germline V gene encodes CDR1 GTSNPN and CDR2 SVGIG (reference sequence). Here the CDR3 DNA reads TGTGCCTGGAGTTGGAAGCACCCGGGGAGCGAGCCCCAGCATTTT. It encodes CAWSWKHPGSEPQHF.

The chain links TRBV6-5 to TRBJ2-3, with 8 bases fitting TRBD2. This CDR3 is built from 14 residues. Trimming removed 6 bases from V and 5 bases from J; junction bases left unmatched: 7. Germline assignment: CDR1 MNHEY and CDR2 SVGAGI. As DNA, the CDR3 is TGTGCCAGCAGAAAAGCGGGAGTGGAAGATACGCAGTATTTT. It yields the protein CASRKAGVEDTQYF.

In the case of this clone: Germline and junction disagree at one end, which may indicate a read error. The chain is built from TRBV7-7 and TRBJ2-4; D perhaps matches TRBD1 (5 bases). This CDR3 contains 15 residues. The germline CDR1 and CDR2 sequences are SSHAT and FNYEAQ (reference sequence). CDR3 nucleotide sequence: TGTGCTAGCAGCTTGGGGCAGGGCAACAAAAACATTCAGTACTTC. It specifies CASSLGQGNKNIQYF.